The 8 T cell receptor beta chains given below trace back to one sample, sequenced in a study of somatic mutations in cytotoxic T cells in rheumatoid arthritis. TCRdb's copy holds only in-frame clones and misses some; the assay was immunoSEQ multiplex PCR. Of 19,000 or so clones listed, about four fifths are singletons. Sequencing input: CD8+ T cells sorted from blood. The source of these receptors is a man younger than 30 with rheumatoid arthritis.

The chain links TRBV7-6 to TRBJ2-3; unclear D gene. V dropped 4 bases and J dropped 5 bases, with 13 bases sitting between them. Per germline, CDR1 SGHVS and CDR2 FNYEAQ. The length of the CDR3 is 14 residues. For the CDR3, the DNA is TGTGCCAGCAGCTCATCCCCACCGATAGATACGCAGTATTTT. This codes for CASSSSPPIDTQYF. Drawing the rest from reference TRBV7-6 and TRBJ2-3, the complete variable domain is GAGVSQSPRYKVTKRGQDVALRCDPISGHVSLYWYRQALGQGPEFLTYFNYEAQQDKSGLPNDRFSAERPEGSISTLTIQRTEQRDSAMYRCASSSSPPIDTQYFGPGTRLTVL.

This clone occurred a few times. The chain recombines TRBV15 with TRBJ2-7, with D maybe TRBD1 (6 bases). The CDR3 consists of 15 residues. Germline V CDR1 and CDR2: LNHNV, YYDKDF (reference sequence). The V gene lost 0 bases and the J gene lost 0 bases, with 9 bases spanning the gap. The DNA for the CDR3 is TGTGCCACCAGCAGAGAGACAGGCAGCTCCTACGAGCAGTACTTC. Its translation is CATSRETGSSYEQYF.

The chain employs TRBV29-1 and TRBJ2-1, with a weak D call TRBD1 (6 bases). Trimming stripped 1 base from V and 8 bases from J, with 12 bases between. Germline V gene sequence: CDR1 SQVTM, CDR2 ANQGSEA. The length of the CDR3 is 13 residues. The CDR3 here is CSVEGQGMDEQFF. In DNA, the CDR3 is TGCAGCGTTGAAGGTCAGGGGATGGATGAGCAGTTCTTC.

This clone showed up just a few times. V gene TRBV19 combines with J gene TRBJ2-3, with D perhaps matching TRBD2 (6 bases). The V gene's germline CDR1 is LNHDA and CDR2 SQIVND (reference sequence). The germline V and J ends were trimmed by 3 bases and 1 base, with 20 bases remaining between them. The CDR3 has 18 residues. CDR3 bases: TGTGCCAGTAGTATCGGGCCCTACCGGGACTTGGGCACAGATACGCAGTATTTT. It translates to CASSIGPYRDLGTDTQYF.

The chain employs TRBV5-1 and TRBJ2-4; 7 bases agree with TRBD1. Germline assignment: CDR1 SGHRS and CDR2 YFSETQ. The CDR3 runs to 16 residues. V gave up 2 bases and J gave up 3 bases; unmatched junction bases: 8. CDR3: CASSFRQGRDKNIQYF. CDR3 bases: TGCGCCAGCAGCTTCCGACAGGGTCGCGACAAAAACATTCAGTACTTC. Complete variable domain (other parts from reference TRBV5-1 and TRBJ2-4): KAGVTQTPRYLIKTRGQQVTLSCSPISGHRSVSWYQQTPGQGLQFLFEYFSETQRNKGNFPGRFSGRQFSNSRSEMNVSTLELGDSALYLCASSFRQGRDKNIQYFGAGTRLSVL.

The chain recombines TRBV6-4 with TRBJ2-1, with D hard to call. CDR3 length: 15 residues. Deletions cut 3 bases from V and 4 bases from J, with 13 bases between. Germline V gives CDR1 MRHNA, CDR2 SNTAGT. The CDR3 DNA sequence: TGTGCCAGCAGTGAGAGGATGGACGGGTACAATGAGCAGTTCTTC. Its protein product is CASSERMDGYNEQFF.

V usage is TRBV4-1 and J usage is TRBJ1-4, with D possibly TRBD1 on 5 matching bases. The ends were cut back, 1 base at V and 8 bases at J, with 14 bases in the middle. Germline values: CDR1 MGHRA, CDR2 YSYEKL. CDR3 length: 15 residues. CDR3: CASSQVGQGMEKLFF. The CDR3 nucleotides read TGCGCCAGCAGCCAAGTTGGGCAGGGCATGGAAAAACTGTTTTTT.

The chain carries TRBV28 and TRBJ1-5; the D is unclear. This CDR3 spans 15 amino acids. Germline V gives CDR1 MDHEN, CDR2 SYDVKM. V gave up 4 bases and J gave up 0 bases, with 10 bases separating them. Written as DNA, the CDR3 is TGTGCCAGCAGTTCACTGAAGGTTAGCAATCAGCCCCAGCATTTT. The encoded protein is CASSSLKVSNQPQHF.